The 17 T cell receptor beta chains in this list originate from one sample, sequenced in a study of spatial heterogeneity in lung cancer. Time point noted: sample taken at primary tumor resection. TCRdb reanalysed the 5' RACE reads using MiXCR and keeps one entry per CDR3 protein. The profile shows 35,000 to 45,000 distinct CDR3 sequences, around 5% of them singletons. The sequences come from PBMCs, collected at surgery. These receptor sequences come from a female donor with early-stage non-small cell lung cancer.

This rearrangement joins TRBV4-1 to TRBJ1-1; no clear D gene. The CDR3 totals 14 residues. CDR1 MGHRA and CDR2 YSYEKL come from the germline V gene. V was pared by 3 bases and J by 5 bases, with 13 bases between. The CDR3 loop is CASSQPLIRTEAFF. The CDR3 nucleotides are TGCGCCAGCAGCCAGCCCCTTATAAGGACTGAAGCTTTCTTT.

By share, this clonotype ranks as medium-sized (0.01 to 0.1%). This chain connects TRBV29-1 to TRBJ2-5; a weak D match, TRBD2 (5 bases). This CDR3 is built from 10 residues. The V end lost 7 bases, the J end lost 7 bases, and 10 bases lay between the germline ends. CDR1 is SQVTM, CDR2 ANQGSEA, per germline. CDR3: CSAGGGTQYF. CDR3 bases: TGCAGCGCAGGAGGAGGGACCCAGTACTTC.

This clonotype was recorded many times. V usage is TRBV7-9 and J usage is TRBJ2-2; 14 bases line up with TRBD2. This CDR3 is 17 amino acids long. J lost 2 bases, V lost 5 bases, and 4 bases had no gene match. Germline CDR1 SEHNR, CDR2 FQNEAQ (reference sequence). CDR3: CASSQGLAGVNTGELFF. The DNA of the CDR3 is TGTGCCAGCAGCCAGGGACTAGCGGGGGTAAACACCGGGGAGCTGTTTTTT.

This chain joins TRBV20-1 and TRBJ1-4; D call uncertain. The CDR3 totals 14 residues. The V and J ends lost 2 bases and 4 bases respectively, with 11 bases between them. Germline CDR1 DFQATT, CDR2 SNEGSKA (reference sequence). The CDR3: CSARLRVVNEKLFF. The DNA of the CDR3 is TGCAGTGCTAGACTCCGGGTCGTTAATGAAAAACTGTTTTTT.

This clonotype was found many times. This chain joins TRBV15 and TRBJ2-3; D might be TRBD2 (5 bases). V was clipped by 3 bases and J by 0 bases, with 10 bases between them. CDR3 length equals 15 residues. Germline V CDR1 and CDR2: LNHNV, YYDKDF (reference sequence). Here the CDR3 DNA reads TGTGCCACCAGCAGGGCGGGCCCTAGCACAGATACGCAGTATTTT. Protein: CATSRAGPSTDTQYF.

This clonotype was picked up many times. The chain is built from TRBV12-3 or TRBV12-4 and TRBJ1-5; 12 bases map to TRBD1. The CDR3 extends over 16 amino acids. V lost 5 bases to trimming and J lost 7 bases; unmatched junction nucleotides: 9. CDR3 DNA: TGTGCCAGCAGTATCCGGGACAGGGGGCGTGGGCAGCCCCAGCATTTT. This encodes CASSIRDRGRGQPQHF.

The chain has TRBV27 and TRBJ1-1; 7 bases line up with TRBD1. Germline loops: CDR1 MNHEY, CDR2 SMNVEV (reference sequence). V lost 5 bases, J lost 4 bases, and 13 bases stayed unmatched. This CDR3 spans 16 amino acids. In nucleotides, the CDR3 is TGTGCCAGCAGTATTTTAGGGGGCTATTTGGGCACTGAAGCTTTCTTT. This codes for CASSILGGYLGTEAFF.

This clonotype was recorded at least ten times. This chain uses TRBV7-3 with TRBJ2-7; D possibly corresponds to TRBD2 (5 bases). This CDR3 contains 13 residues. V dropped 5 bases and J dropped 3 bases, with 11 bases sitting between them. The V gene's germline CDR1 is SGHTA and CDR2 FQGTGA. In DNA form, the CDR3 reads TGTGCCAGCAGCCTAGGACTGTACTACGAGCAGTACTTC. This gives the protein CASSLGLYYEQYF. The full variable domain, its missing parts supplied by reference TRBV7-3 and TRBJ2-7, is GAGVSQTPSNKVTEKGKYVELRCDPISGHTALYWYRQSLGQGPEFLIYFQGTGAADDSGLPNDRFFAVRPEGSVSTLKIQRTERGDSAVYLCASSLGLYYEQYFGPGTRLTVT.

This clonotype came up many times. The chain links TRBV9 to TRBJ2-3, with D maybe TRBD1 (7 bases). Trimming pared 4 bases from V and 7 bases from J, leaving 13 bases between. The CDR3 covers 13 residues. The germline gives CDR1 SGDLS, CDR2 YYNGEE. The CDR3 protein is CASSPEGAYTQYF. In nucleotides, the CDR3 is TGTGCCAGCAGCCCGGAGGGGGCTTATACGCAGTATTTT.

This clonotype was found many times. The V and J genes are TRBV28 and TRBJ2-5; possibly TRBD2 for D (6 bases). The V gene lost 5 bases and the J gene lost 4 bases, with 17 bases spanning the gap. Germline CDR1 reads MDHEN; CDR2 reads SYDVKM. This CDR3 spans 15 amino acids. This CDR3 reads CASSGAGNRRETQYF. CDR3 sequence (DNA): TGTGCCAGCAGTGGTGCGGGGAACCGAAGAGAGACCCAGTACTTC.

This clonotype was seen repeatedly, ten times or more. The chain combines TRBV7-2 with TRBJ2-3; 7 bases are shared with TRBD1. Unmatched junction bases numbered 11, after V lost 4 bases and J lost 4 bases. Germline-derived CDR1 and CDR2 are SGHTA and FQGNSA. The CDR3 totals 16 residues. This CDR3 reads CASSSPGQGVADTQYF. The CDR3 DNA reads as TGTGCCAGCAGCTCACCGGGGCAGGGGGTCGCAGATACGCAGTATTTT.

This clonotype was observed a few times. The rearrangement links TRBV9 to TRBJ1-2; tentative D call: TRBD1 (5 bases). Trimming pared 3 bases from V and 0 bases from J, leaving 12 bases between. CDR1 SGDLS and CDR2 YYNGEE come from the germline V gene. This CDR3 has 15 residues. The CDR3 DNA reads TGTGCCAGCAGCGCCGGGTGGGGCCCTAACTATGGCTACACCTTC. Encoded protein: CASSAGWGPNYGYTF.

This clonotype was observed at least ten times. V gene TRBV29-1 combines with J gene TRBJ1-1; D not resolved. Per germline, CDR1 SQVTM and CDR2 ANQGSEA. This CDR3 is 12 amino acids long. Trimming pared 6 bases from V and 6 bases from J, leaving 14 bases between. As DNA, the CDR3 is TGCAGCGTGACGGTTAGTGGCGCTGAAGCTTTCTTT. Encoded protein: CSVTVSGAEAFF.

The J gene is TRBJ1-6, the V gene TRBV5-1; D remains ambiguous. The CDR3 contains 14 residues. Germline V gene data show CDR1 as SGHRS and CDR2 as YFSETQ. Trimming took 0 bases from V and 10 from J, leaving 11 bases between them. The CDR3 nucleotides are TGCGCCAGCAGCTTGGACGGCACAACATCACCCCTCCACTTT. Translated, it gives CASSLDGTTSPLHF.

This clonotype was observed a handful of times. The V call is TRBV5-1, the J call TRBJ2-7, with 8 bases that match TRBD1. Germline V CDR1 and CDR2: SGHRS, YFSETQ. V lost 0 bases to trimming and J lost 5 bases; unmatched junction nucleotides: 4. The CDR3 is made up of 14 amino acids. The CDR3: CASSLGQGAHEQYF. The DNA of the CDR3 is TGCGCCAGCAGCTTGGGGCAGGGGGCACACGAGCAGTACTTC.

This clonotype was counted at least ten times. The CDR3 here is CASSLEGPLGTPLHF. Written as DNA, the CDR3 is TGTGCCAGCAGCTTAGAGGGTCCTTTAGGGACACCCCTCCACTTT. The chain has TRBV7-2 and TRBJ1-6; D is uncertain. CDR1 and CDR2 from the germline V gene are SGHTA and FQGNSA. The CDR3 has 15 residues. The V end was cut by 1 base, the J end by 11 bases, with 15 bases between.

This clonotype was seen many times. The CDR3 here is CASSYSGRPNTEAFF. The CDR3 DNA is TGTGCCAGCAGTTACTCGGGCAGGCCGAACACTGAAGCTTTCTTT. The V call is TRBV6-5, the J call TRBJ1-1; no clear D gene. The CDR3 is made up of 15 amino acids. Germline CDR1 MNHEY, CDR2 SVGAGI. Trimming removed 0 bases from V and 1 base from J, with 9 bases in between.